Included here is one TCR beta chain sequence, with context. Its antigen is unidentified. Trimming shortened V by 1 base and J by 3 bases, and 6 bases separated the two germline ends. This CDR3 contains 13 residues. Germline V gives CDR1 SGHAT, CDR2 FQNNGV. Individual cDNA molecules received unique molecular identifiers. From the 5' RACE reads, TCRdb called clonotypes with MiXCR, one entry per CDR3 protein. The data show 80,000 to 100,000 distinct CDR3 sequences, around 12% seen once. This sample is drawn from a study of early T cells in non-severe SARS-CoV-2 infection. At the level of the study: Chains were unpaired, as sequencing was done on bulk RNA from unsorted whole blood. Notes on the study in general: Database matching using VDJdb favored anti-spike CD8 responses, with private and CD4 specificities left missing.

The source is an adult who was a healthcare worker with PCR-confirmed SARS-CoV-2 infection or an uninfected control (not recorded which). Sequencing used whole blood. The J gene is TRBJ1-1, the V gene TRBV11-2; D gene ambiguous. The CDR3 DNA sequence: TGTGCCAGCAGCTTAGCTGTCTACACTGAAGCTTTCTTT. Translating gives CASSLAVYTEAFF. The full variable domain, completed using reference TRBV11-2 and TRBJ1-1, is EAGVAQSPRYKIIEKRQSVAFWCNPISGHATLYWYQQILGQGPKLLIQFQNNGVVDDSQLPKDRFSAERLKGVDSTLKIQPAKLEDSAVYLCASSLAVYTEAFFGQGTRLTVV.